This entry lists 6 T cell receptor beta chains sequenced from one sample in a study of shared clonotypes between healthy human individuals (dated by TCRdb to the early 2020s). Library construction relied on the immunoSEQ multiplex PCR assay. TCRdb obtained this table from immuneACCESS and retained in-frame rearrangements with V and J assigned. These tables miss some clones; where compared with another copy, unresolved V genes account for less than half of the shortfall, and the remainder is unexplained. The sample data list about 2.2 million clones, and 93% of these were observed just once. More than 1.5% of the sample is in the top ten clones. CD8 naive samples consisted of CD45RO-negative cells that were positively selected for CCR7, yielding a CD45RA+CCR7+ population without TemRA cells. The sample taken for sequencing was naive CD8+ T cells from PBMCs. The label giving this sample's cell subset or site can be read as: CD45RA+CCR7+. These TCRs come from a man between 18 and 35 years old in good health. Some clones in this sample may be carry-over from other donors' samples.

The V call is TRBV6-5, the J call TRBJ2-7, with D maybe TRBD1 (6 bases). The CDR3 runs 13 residues. CDR1 is MNHEY, CDR2 SVGAGI, per germline. Deletions cut 4 bases from V and 4 bases from J, with 11 bases between. The CDR3 DNA is TGTGCCAGCAGTTGGGGGCCGGGTTACGAGCAGTACTTC. Translation gives CASSWGPGYEQYF.

This chain connects TRBV7-9 to TRBJ1-2; D may be TRBD1 (5 bases). Trimming removed 0 bases at V and 8 bases at J, with 22 bases between. The CDR3 length is 17 residues. CDR1 and CDR2 (germline): SEHNR, FQNEAQ (reference sequence). CDR3 sequence (DNA): TGTGCCAGCAGCTTAGCGTTACAGGAGGTGACTATGTTCGGCTACACCTTC. Translated: CASSLALQEVTMFGYTF.

The rearrangement uses TRBV7-2 and TRBJ2-1; 7 bases are a match to TRBD2. CDR1 is SGHTA and CDR2 is FQGNSA in the germline V gene. The V segment lost 1 base and the J segment 0 bases; nucleotides outside the gene matches: 6. The CDR3 consists of 17 residues. The CDR3 coding sequence is TGTGCCAGCAGCTTAGGGGGGGGACGAAGCTCCTACAATGAGCAGTTCTTC. It encodes CASSLGGGRSSYNEQFF.

The gene calls are TRBV7-9 and TRBJ2-1; TRBD2 agrees at 10 bases. Trimming took 7 bases from V and 4 from J; bases not matched to a gene: 10. The CDR3 totals 16 residues. The germline CDR1 and CDR2 sequences are SEHNR and FQNEAQ (reference sequence). The CDR3: CASTENSGRTYNEQFF. The CDR3, as DNA: TGTGCCAGCACCGAGAATAGCGGGAGGACATACAATGAGCAGTTCTTC.

V usage is TRBV7-9 and J usage is TRBJ2-7, with 7 positions matching TRBD1. The CDR3 runs 13 residues. CDR1 and CDR2 from the germline V gene are SEHNR and FQNEAQ (reference sequence). The V and J ends lost 11 bases and 1 base, in that order; junction bases with no gene match: 8. CDR3: CAGRTGESYEQYF. The CDR3 DNA reads as TGTGCCGGCCGAACAGGGGAGTCCTACGAGCAGTACTTC.

The gene calls are TRBV29-1 and TRBJ2-1; the D is unclear. The CDR3 totals 13 residues. The germline CDR1 and CDR2 sequences are SQVTM and ANQGSEA. Trimming stripped 6 bases from V and 9 bases from J, with 18 bases between. CDR3 residues: CSVLWPASREQFF. CDR3 bases: TGCAGCGTCCTGTGGCCCGCGAGTCGTGAGCAGTTCTTC.